The present T cell receptor beta chain was sequenced within a study of cytomegalovirus exposure and HLA in healthy donors. The germline V gene has CDR1 SGHRS and CDR2 YFSETQ. The CDR3 is 14 residues long. With V trimmed by 3 bases and J by 7 bases, 9 bases remained unmatched. PCR involved 60 Vbeta and 13 Jbeta primers. The table came from immunoSEQ multiplex PCR; TCRdb's copy has only in-frame clones and leaves some out. In the table there are about 210,000 clones, over 80% of which are singletons. The clonotype was recovered from a woman aged 50 to 60 in good health and CMV-seropositive. Sample: PBMCs. The chain combines TRBV5-1 with TRBJ1-2; 7 bases map to TRBD1. This CDR3 reads CASSWGQPARGYTF. The CDR3 bases are TGCGCCAGCAGCTGGGGACAGCCGGCTCGTGGCTACACCTTC.